Shown below are 18 T cell receptor beta chains from a single sample sequenced in a study of cytomegalovirus exposure and HLA in healthy donors. The PCR used 60 Vbeta and 13 Jbeta primers. Libraries were prepared by immunoSEQ multiplex PCR; TCRdb keeps only in-frame clonotypes and omits some of them. The table has 150,000 to 200,000 clones, over 75% seen once; the top ten hold roughly 0.5%. Sample: PBMCs. These receptors came from a woman in her fifties or sixties in good health and CMV-seronegative.

The chain couples TRBV5-4 to TRBJ1-6; D perhaps matches TRBD1 (5 bases). V lost 2 bases, J lost 0 bases, and 18 bases lay in between. CDR3 length: 19 residues. Germline lookup yields CDR1 SGHNT and CDR2 YYREEE (reference sequence). The CDR3 is CASSFEAGRIGSYNSPLHF. As DNA, the CDR3 is TGTGCCAGCAGCTTCGAGGCAGGGCGAATTGGCTCCTATAATTCACCCCTCCACTTT.

The CDR3 DNA reads TGTGCCAGCTCTCTACCGGGACTAGCCTCCTACGAGCAGTACTTC. Protein product: CASSLPGLASYEQYF. V and J are TRBV18 and TRBJ2-7, with 9 nucleotides matching TRBD2. Germline trimming cut 6 bases from V and 0 bases from J; bases unmatched to any gene: 6. The CDR3 is 15 residues long. CDR1 and CDR2 (germline): KGHSH, LQKENI. Together with reference TRBV18 and TRBJ2-7, the CDR3 gives the full variable domain: NAGVMQNPRHLVRRRGQEARLRCSPMKGHSHVYWYRQLPEEGLKFMVYLQKENIIDESGMPKERFSAEFPKEGPSILRIQQVVRGDSAAYFCASSLPGLASYEQYFGPGTRLTVT.

The chain has TRBV9 and TRBJ2-3; perhaps TRBD1 as D (5 bases). Trimming took off 0 bases at V and 5 bases at J, with 16 bases between the two ends. The germline gives CDR1 SGDLS, CDR2 YYNGEE. The CDR3 spans 16 residues. The CDR3 loop reads CASSVAPGYEGDTQYF. The CDR3 nucleotides are TGTGCCAGCAGCGTAGCTCCAGGGTACGAAGGAGATACGCAGTATTTT.

The chain carries TRBV28 and TRBJ1-5; TRBD1 matches at 7 bases. The germline gives CDR1 MDHEN, CDR2 SYDVKM. The CDR3 extends over 16 amino acids. Trimming took 6 bases from V and 4 from J; bases not matched to a gene: 12. The CDR3 protein is CASRQIRGLRNQPQHF. The CDR3 nucleotides read TGTGCCAGCAGACAAATAAGGGGGCTTAGGAATCAGCCCCAGCATTTT.

A single count supports this clone. The chain joins TRBV13 to TRBJ1-1, with D perhaps TRBD1 (5 bases). CDR1 and CDR2 (germline): PRHDT, FYEKMQ (reference sequence). Trimming took 3 bases from V and 3 from J, leaving 11 bases between them. The CDR3 is made up of 14 amino acids. The CDR3 region is CASSLGGKDTEAFF. CDR3 DNA: TGTGCCAGCAGCTTGGGGGGAAAGGACACTGAAGCTTTCTTT.

The chain is built from TRBV5-4 and TRBJ1-1; TRBD1 is a possible D gene (6 bases). The CDR3 is 15 amino acids. Trimming removed 4 bases from V and 2 bases from J, with 15 bases in between. Germline values: CDR1 SGHNT, CDR2 YYREEE (reference sequence). The CDR3 DNA is TGTGCCAGCAGCACCGACAGGACAGCAAACACTGAAGCTTTCTTT. Translated: CASSTDRTANTEAFF.

The chain couples TRBV6-1 to TRBJ2-7; D gene ambiguous. The V end lost 3 bases, the J end lost 7 bases, and 7 bases lay between the germline ends. This CDR3 comprises 11 residues. Germline V gene lookup returns CDR1 MNHNS and CDR2 SASEGT. The CDR3 nucleotides are TGTGCCAGCAGTGACCTGACAGAGCAGTACTTC. Encoded protein: CASSDLTEQYF.

V gene TRBV7-2 combines with J gene TRBJ2-7, with D perhaps matching TRBD2 (5 bases). CDR3 size: 17 residues. Trimming removed 5 bases from V and 3 bases from J, with 23 bases in between. The germline V gene has CDR1 SGHTA and CDR2 FQGNSA. CDR3 sequence reads: CASSPLRPGFPVYEQYF. CDR3 DNA sequence: TGTGCCAGCAGCCCGCTACGCCCGGGATTCCCCGTCTACGAGCAGTACTTC.

In its sample, this clone was seen a few times. The chain couples TRBV5-1 to TRBJ2-1; D call uncertain. CDR1 and CDR2 from the germline V gene are SGHRS and YFSETQ. CDR3 length: 11 residues. Trimming left V 0 bases short and J 9 bases short, with 4 bases between. In nucleotides, the CDR3 is TGCGCCAGCAGCTTGGGCGGTGAGCAGTTCTTC. Its translation is CASSLGGEQFF.

This sequence joins TRBV7-2 and TRBJ2-5; 13 bases are a match to TRBD2. Germline loops: CDR1 SGHTA, CDR2 FQGNSA. The CDR3 has 19 residues. J lost 7 bases, V lost 5 bases, and 19 bases had no gene match. In DNA form, the CDR3 reads TGTGCCAGCAGCCCAGCCAGACTAGCGGGGGGCCTCGTTGTGGGGACCCAGTACTTC. It is translated as CASSPARLAGGLVVGTQYF.

The genes are TRBV9 and TRBJ2-4; the match to TRBD2 covers 11 bases. V shed 3 bases and J 0 bases; nucleotides not matched to a gene: 8. In germline, CDR1 is SGDLS, CDR2 YYNGEE. The CDR3 loop spans 18 amino acids. CDR3 sequence reads: CASSAPASGGLAKNIQYF. The CDR3 nucleotides read TGTGCCAGCAGCGCACCCGCTAGCGGGGGGTTAGCCAAAAACATTCAGTACTTC.

V gene TRBV6-5 combines with J gene TRBJ1-5; possible D gene TRBD1, 5 bases. Trimming removed 3 bases from V and 7 bases from J, with 10 bases in between. There are 13 residues in the CDR3. Germline V CDR1 and CDR2: MNHEY, SVGAGI. CDR3 sequence reads: CASSYGGRQPQHF. The DNA of the CDR3 is TGTGCCAGCAGTTATGGGGGGAGGCAGCCCCAGCATTTT.

The gene calls are TRBV5-1 and TRBJ2-1, with 11 nucleotides matching TRBD2. Looked up from germline, CDR1 is SGHRS and CDR2 is YFSETQ. CDR3 length: 15 amino acids. V lost 3 bases, J lost 3 bases, and 2 bases stayed unmatched. The CDR3 sequence: CASSWGLADYNEQFF. In DNA form, the CDR3 reads TGCGCCAGCAGCTGGGGACTAGCGGACTACAATGAGCAGTTCTTC. The complete variable domain, with remaining parts taken from reference TRBV5-1 and TRBJ2-1, reads KAGVTQTPRYLIKTRGQQVTLSCSPISGHRSVSWYQQTPGQGLQFLFEYFSETQRNKGNFPGRFSGRQFSNSRSEMNVSTLELGDSALYLCASSWGLADYNEQFFGPGTRLTVL.

The chain combines TRBV2 with TRBJ2-7, with TRBD2 matching 10 bases. The germline CDR1 and CDR2 sequences are SNHLY and FYNNEI. The V gene end was trimmed by 9 bases and the J gene end by 6 bases; junction bases not matched to a gene: 11. The CDR3 has 14 amino acids. The CDR3 spells CASSQREGLSEQYF. In DNA form, the CDR3 reads TGTGCCAGTTCCCAGCGGGAGGGCCTTAGCGAGCAGTACTTC. The complete variable domain, with remaining parts taken from reference TRBV2 and TRBJ2-7, reads EPEVTQTPSHQVTQMGQEVILRCVPISNHLYFYWYRQILGQKVEFLVSFYNNEISEKSEIFDDQFSVERPDGSNFTLKIRSTKLEDSAMYFCASSQREGLSEQYFGPGTRLTVT.

This clone has just a few counts. V and J are TRBV6-1 and TRBJ1-5; D gene uncertain. Germline V gives CDR1 MNHNS, CDR2 SASEGT. V dropped 0 bases and J dropped 15 bases, with 12 bases sitting between them. The CDR3 consists of 12 residues. This CDR3 is CASSEAVGSGHF. CDR3 bases: TGTGCCAGCAGTGAAGCGGTAGGGAGCGGGCATTTT.

V is TRBV15 and J is TRBJ1-5; TRBD1 might be the D (5 bases). Trimming cost V 0 bases and J 7 bases, with 13 bases left between them. CDR1 LNHNV and CDR2 YYDKDF come from the germline V gene (reference sequence). There are 15 residues in the CDR3. The CDR3 DNA sequence: TGTGCCACCAGCAGAGATCCGGAGGGGACCCAGCCCCAGCATTTT. Translating it yields CATSRDPEGTQPQHF.

This clone was seen only once. The chain uses TRBV9 and TRBJ2-7; weak D call: TRBD2 (5 bases). The CDR3 has 15 amino acids. CDR1 and CDR2 (germline): SGDLS, YYNGEE. V was trimmed by 0 bases and J by 0 bases, leaving 10 bases between them. This CDR3 is CASSVGGSHSYEQYF. The CDR3 DNA sequence: TGTGCCAGCAGCGTAGGAGGGAGTCACTCCTACGAGCAGTACTTC.

This chain connects TRBV29-1 to TRBJ2-4, with D possibly matching TRBD1 (6 bases). Germline-derived CDR1 and CDR2 are SQVTM and ANQGSEA. The CDR3 is 14 amino acids. With 6 bases removed from V and 0 bases from J, the gap between germline ends came to 12 bases. The CDR3 region has the DNA TGCAGCGTCCGAGCACAGGGAGCCAAAAACATTCAGTACTTC. It encodes CSVRAQGAKNIQYF.